This T cell receptor beta chain was sequenced for a study of cytomegalovirus exposure and HLA in healthy donors. Trimming took 1 base from V and 5 from J, leaving 12 bases between them. The CDR3 loop spans 14 amino acids. Germline loops: CDR1 SGHDT, CDR2 YYEEEE. Regarding this clone: Its cognate antigen is unknown.

Whole-study results and caveats: The CMV antigen specificity of a few CMV-associated chains was confirmed through in vitro analysis. The only immune exposure information that was available was CMV serostatus. Upon later analysis, TCR association rates were observed to vary by HLA locus, being highest for DRB1 and lowest for HLA-C. A later analysis linked about 17,000 TCR beta sequences to HLA alleles at 0.05 false discovery rate.

Amplification used 60 Vbeta primers and 13 Jbeta primers. The table came from immunoSEQ multiplex PCR; TCRdb's copy has only in-frame clones and leaves some out. The sample has about 93,000 clones, approximately 83% seen once; the top ten hold about 3.8%. The specimen was PBMCs. The chain employs TRBV5-6 and TRBJ2-5; perhaps TRBD1 as D (5 bases). This sequence originates from a man aged 45-65 years in good health and CMV-seronegative. The CDR3 sequence: CASSLKGPGETQYF. CDR3 DNA sequence: TGTGCCAGCAGCTTGAAGGGGCCCGGGGAGACCCAGTACTTC.